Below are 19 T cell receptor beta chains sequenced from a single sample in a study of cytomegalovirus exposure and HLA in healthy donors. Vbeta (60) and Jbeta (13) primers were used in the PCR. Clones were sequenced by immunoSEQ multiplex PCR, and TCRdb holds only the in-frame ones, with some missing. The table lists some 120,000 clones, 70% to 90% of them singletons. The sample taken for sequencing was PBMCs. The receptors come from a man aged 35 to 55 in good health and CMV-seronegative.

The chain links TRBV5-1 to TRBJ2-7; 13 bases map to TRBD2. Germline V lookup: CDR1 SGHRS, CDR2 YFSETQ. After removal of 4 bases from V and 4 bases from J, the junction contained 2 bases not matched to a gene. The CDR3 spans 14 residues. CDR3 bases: TGCGCCAGCAGCGTGGGACTAGCGGGATACGAGCAGTACTTC. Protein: CASSVGLAGYEQYF.

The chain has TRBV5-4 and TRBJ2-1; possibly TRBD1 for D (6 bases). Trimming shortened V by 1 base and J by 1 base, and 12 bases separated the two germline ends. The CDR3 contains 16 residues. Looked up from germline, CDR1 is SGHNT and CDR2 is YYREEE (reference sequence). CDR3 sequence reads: CASSLSADRSYNEQFF. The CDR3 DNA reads TGTGCCAGCAGCTTGTCGGCGGACAGATCCTACAATGAGCAGTTCTTC.

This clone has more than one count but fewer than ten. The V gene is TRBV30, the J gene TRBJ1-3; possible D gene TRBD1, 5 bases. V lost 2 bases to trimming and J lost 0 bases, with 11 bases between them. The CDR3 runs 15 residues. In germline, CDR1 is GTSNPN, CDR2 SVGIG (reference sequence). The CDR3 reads CAWSRGTPSGNTIYF. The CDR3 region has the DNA TGTGCCTGGAGTCGCGGGACCCCCTCTGGAAACACCATATATTTT.

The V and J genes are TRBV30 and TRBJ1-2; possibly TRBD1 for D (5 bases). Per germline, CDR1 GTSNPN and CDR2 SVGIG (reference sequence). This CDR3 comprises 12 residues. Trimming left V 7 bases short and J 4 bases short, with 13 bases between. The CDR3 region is CAYTGDFYGYTF. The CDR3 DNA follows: TGTGCCTATACAGGTGACTTCTATGGCTACACCTTC.

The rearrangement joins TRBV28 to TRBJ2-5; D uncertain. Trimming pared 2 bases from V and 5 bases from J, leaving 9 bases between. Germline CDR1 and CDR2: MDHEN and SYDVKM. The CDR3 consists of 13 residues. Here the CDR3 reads CASSLVTRETQYF. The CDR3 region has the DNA TGTGCCAGCAGTTTAGTGACCAGGGAGACCCAGTACTTC.

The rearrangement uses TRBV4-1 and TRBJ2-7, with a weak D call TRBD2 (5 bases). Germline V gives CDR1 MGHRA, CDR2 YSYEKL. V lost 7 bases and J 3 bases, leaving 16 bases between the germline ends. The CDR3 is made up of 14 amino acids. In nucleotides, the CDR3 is TGCGCCAGCACCACAAGGAGAGGGTTCTACGAGCAGTACTTC. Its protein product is CASTTRRGFYEQYF.

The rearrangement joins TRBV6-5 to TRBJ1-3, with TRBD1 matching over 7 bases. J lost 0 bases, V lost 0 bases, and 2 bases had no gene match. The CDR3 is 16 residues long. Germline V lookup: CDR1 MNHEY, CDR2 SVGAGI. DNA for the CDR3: TGTGCCAGCAGTTACTCGGACAGGCCCTCTGGAAACACCATATATTTT. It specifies CASSYSDRPSGNTIYF.

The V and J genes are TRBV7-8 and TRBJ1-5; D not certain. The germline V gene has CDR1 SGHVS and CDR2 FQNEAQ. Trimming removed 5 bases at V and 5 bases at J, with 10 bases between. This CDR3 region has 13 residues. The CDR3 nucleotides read TGTGCCAGCAGCGTTGGCCACGATCAGCCCCAGCATTTT. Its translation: CASSVGHDQPQHF.

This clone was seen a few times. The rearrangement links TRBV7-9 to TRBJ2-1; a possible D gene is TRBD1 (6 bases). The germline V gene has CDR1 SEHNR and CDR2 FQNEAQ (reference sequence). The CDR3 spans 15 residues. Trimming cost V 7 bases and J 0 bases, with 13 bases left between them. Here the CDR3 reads CASNKQGFSYNEQFF. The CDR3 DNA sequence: TGTGCCAGCAATAAACAGGGTTTCTCCTACAATGAGCAGTTCTTC.

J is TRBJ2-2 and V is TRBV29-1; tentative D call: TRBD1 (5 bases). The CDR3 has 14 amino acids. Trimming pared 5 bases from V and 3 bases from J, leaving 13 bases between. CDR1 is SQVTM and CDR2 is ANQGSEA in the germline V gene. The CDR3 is CSVLSRVDTGELFF. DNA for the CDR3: TGCAGCGTTCTCTCCAGGGTGGACACCGGGGAGCTGTTTTTT.

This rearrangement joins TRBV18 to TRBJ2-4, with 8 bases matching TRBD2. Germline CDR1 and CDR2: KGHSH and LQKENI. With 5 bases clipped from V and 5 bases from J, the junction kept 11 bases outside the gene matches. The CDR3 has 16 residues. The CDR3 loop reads CASSSAGTSRENIQYF. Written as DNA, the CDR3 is TGTGCCAGCTCATCGGCCGGGACTAGTCGCGAAAACATTCAGTACTTC. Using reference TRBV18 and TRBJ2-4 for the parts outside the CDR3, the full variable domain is NAGVMQNPRHLVRRRGQEARLRCSPMKGHSHVYWYRQLPEEGLKFMVYLQKENIIDESGMPKERFSAEFPKEGPSILRIQQVVRGDSAAYFCASSSAGTSRENIQYFGAGTRLSVL.

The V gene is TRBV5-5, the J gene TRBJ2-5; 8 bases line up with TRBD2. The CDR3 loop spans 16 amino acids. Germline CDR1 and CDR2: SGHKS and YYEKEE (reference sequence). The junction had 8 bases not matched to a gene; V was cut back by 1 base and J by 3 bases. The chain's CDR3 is CASSLPPSGGKETQYF. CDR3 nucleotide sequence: TGTGCCAGCAGCTTGCCACCGAGCGGGGGTAAAGAGACCCAGTACTTC.

CDR3 coding DNA: TGTGCCAGCAGCGGTACAGGGCCTTCTGGAAACACCATATATTTT. It encodes CASSGTGPSGNTIYF. The gene calls are TRBV9 and TRBJ1-3; possible D gene TRBD1, 6 bases. The CDR3 runs 15 residues. The V gene lost 3 bases and the J gene lost 1 base, with 11 bases spanning the gap. The V gene's germline CDR1 is SGDLS and CDR2 YYNGEE.

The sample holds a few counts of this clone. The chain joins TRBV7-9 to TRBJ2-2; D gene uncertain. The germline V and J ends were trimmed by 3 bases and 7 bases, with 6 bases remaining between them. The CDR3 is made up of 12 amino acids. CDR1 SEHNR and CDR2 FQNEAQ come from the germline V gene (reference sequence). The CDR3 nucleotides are TGTGCCAGCAGCTTTCTAGGCGGGGAGCTGTTTTTT. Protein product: CASSFLGGELFF.

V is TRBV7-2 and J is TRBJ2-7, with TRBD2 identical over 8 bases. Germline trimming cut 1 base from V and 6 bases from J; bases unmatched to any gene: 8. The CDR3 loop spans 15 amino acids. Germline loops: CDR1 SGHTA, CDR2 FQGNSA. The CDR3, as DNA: TGTGCCAGCAGCTTAGGGGTAGCGGGATCCGGCGAGCAGTACTTC. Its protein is CASSLGVAGSGEQYF.

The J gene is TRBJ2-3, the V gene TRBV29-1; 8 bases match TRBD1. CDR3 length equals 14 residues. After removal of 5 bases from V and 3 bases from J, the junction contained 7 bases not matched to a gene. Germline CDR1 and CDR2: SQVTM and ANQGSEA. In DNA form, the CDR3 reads TGCAGCGTTAGGACAGGGACAGTTACAGATACGCAGTATTTT. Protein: CSVRTGTVTDTQYF.

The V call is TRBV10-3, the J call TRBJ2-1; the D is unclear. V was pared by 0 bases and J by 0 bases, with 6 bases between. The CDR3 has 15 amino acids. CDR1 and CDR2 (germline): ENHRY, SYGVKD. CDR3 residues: CAISESISSYNEQFF. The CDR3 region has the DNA TGTGCCATCAGTGAGTCAATCAGCTCCTACAATGAGCAGTTCTTC.

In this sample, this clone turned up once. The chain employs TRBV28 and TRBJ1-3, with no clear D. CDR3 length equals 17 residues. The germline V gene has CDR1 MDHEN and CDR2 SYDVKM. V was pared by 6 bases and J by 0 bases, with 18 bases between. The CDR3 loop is CASSPVWRADSGNTIYF. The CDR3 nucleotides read TGTGCCAGCAGCCCTGTTTGGAGAGCCGACTCTGGAAACACCATATATTTT. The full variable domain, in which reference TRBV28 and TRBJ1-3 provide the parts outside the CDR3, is DVKVTQSSRYLVKRTGEKVFLECVQDMDHENMFWYRQDPGLGLRLIYFSYDVKMKEKGDIPEGYSVSREKKERFSLILESASTNQTSMYLCASSPVWRADSGNTIYFGEGSWLTVV.

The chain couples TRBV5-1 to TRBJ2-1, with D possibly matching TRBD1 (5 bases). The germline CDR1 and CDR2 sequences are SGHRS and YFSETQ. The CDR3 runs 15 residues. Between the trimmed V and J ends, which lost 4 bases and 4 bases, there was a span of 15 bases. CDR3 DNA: TGCGCCAGCAGCCCGAGGACACATTCTTACAATGAGCAGTTCTTC. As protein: CASSPRTHSYNEQFF.